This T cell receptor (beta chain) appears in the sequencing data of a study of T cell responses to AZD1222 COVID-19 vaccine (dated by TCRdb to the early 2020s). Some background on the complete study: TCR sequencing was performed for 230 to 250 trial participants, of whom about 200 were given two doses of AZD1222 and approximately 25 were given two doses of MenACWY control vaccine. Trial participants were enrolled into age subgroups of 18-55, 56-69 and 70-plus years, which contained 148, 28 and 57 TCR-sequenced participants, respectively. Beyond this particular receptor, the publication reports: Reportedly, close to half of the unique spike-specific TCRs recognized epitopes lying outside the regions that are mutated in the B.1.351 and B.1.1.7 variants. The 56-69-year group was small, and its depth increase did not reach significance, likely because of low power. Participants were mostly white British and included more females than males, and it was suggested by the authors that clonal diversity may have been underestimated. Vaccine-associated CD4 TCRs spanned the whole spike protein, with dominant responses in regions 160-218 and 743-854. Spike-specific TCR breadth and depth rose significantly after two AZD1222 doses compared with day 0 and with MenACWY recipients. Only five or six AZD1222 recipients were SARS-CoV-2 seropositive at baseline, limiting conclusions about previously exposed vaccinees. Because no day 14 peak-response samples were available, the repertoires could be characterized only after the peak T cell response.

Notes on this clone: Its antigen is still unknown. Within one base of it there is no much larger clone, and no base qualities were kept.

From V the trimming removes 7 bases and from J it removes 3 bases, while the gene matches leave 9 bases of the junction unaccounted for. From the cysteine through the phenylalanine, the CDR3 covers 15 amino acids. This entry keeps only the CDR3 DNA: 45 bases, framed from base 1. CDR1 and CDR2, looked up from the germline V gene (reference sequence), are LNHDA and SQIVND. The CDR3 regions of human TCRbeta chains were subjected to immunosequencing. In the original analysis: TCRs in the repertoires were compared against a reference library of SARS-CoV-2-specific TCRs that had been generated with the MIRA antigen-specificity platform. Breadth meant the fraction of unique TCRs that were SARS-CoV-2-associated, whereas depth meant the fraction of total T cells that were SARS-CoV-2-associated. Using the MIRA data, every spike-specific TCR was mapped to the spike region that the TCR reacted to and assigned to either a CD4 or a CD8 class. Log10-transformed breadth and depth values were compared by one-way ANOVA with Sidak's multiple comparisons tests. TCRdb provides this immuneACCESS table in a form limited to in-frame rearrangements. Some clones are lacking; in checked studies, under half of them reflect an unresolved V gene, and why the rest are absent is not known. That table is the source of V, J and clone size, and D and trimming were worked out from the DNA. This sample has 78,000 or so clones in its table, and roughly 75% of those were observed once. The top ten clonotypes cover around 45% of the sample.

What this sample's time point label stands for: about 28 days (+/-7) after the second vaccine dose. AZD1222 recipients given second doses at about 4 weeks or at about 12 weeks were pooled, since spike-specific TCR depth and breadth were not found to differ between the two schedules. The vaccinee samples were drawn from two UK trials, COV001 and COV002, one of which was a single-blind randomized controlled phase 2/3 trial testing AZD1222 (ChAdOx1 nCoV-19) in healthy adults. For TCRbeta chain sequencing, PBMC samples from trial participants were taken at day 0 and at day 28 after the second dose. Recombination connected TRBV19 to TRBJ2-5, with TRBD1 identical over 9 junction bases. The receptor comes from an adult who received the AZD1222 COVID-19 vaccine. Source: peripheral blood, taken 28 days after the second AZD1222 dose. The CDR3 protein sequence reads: CASTSGQGTKETQYF. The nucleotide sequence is TGTGCCAGTACCTCGGGACAGGGCACGAAAGAGACCCAGTACTTC.